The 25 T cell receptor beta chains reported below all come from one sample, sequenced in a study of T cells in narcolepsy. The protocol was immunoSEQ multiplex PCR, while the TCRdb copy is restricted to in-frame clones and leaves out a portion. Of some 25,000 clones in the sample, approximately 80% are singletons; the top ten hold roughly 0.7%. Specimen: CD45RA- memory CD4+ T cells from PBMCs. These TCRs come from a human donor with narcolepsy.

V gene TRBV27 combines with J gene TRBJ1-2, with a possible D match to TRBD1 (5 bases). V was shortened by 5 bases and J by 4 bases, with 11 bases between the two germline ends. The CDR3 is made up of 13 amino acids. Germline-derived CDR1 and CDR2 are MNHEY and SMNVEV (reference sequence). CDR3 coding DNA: TGTGCCAGCAGTCTGGGACTTAGCTATGGCTACACCTTC. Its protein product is CASSLGLSYGYTF.

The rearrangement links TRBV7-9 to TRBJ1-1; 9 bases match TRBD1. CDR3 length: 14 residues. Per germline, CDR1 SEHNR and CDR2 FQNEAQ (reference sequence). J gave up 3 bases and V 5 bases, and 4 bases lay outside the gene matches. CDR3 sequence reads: CASSPQGAHTEAFF. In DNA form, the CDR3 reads TGTGCCAGCAGCCCACAGGGGGCGCACACTGAAGCTTTCTTT.

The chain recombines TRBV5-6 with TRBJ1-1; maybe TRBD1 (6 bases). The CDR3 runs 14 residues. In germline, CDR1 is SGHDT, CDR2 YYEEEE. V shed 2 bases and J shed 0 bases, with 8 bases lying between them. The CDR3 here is CASSFPGVNTEAFF. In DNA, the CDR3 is TGTGCCAGCAGCTTTCCAGGGGTGAACACTGAAGCTTTCTTT. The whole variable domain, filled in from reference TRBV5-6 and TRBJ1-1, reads DAGVTQSPTHLIKTRGQQVTLRCSPKSGHDTVSWYQQALGQGPQFIFQYYEEEERQRGNFPDRFSGHQFPNYSSELNVNALLLGDSALYLCASSFPGVNTEAFFGQGTRLTVV.

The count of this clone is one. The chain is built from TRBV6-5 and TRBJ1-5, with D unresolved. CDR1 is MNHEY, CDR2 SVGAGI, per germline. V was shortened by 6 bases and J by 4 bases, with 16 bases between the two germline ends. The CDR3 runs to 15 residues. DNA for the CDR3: TGTGCCAGCAGCCGCCGACTGGCGTGGAATCAGCCCCAGCATTTT. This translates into CASSRRLAWNQPQHF.

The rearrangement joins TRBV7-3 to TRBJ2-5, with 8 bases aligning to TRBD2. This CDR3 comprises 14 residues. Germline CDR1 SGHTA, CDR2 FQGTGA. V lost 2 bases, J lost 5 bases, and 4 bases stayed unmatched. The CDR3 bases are TGTGCCAGCAGCTTAGACGGGAGGGGGGAGACCCAGTACTTC. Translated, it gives CASSLDGRGETQYF. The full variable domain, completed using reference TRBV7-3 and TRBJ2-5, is GAGVSQTPSNKVTEKGKYVELRCDPISGHTALYWYRQSLGQGPEFLIYFQGTGAADDSGLPNDRFFAVRPEGSVSTLKIQRTERGDSAVYLCASSLDGRGETQYFGPGTRLLVL.

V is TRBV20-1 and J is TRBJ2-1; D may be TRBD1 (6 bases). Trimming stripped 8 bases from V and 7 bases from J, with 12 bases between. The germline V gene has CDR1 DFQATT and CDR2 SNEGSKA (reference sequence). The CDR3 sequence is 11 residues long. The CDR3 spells CSTEQGNEQFF. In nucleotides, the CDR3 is TGCAGTACCGAACAGGGAAATGAGCAGTTCTTC.

Written as DNA, the CDR3 is TGTGCCAGCACCCCCACGGGGTTTGGGGACTATGGCTACACCTTC. Its translation: CASTPTGFGDYGYTF. The V gene is TRBV6-1, the J gene TRBJ1-2; D unclear. From germline, CDR1 is MNHNS and CDR2 SASEGT. There are 15 residues in the CDR3. Between the trimmed V and J ends, which lost 7 bases and 3 bases, there was a span of 18 bases.

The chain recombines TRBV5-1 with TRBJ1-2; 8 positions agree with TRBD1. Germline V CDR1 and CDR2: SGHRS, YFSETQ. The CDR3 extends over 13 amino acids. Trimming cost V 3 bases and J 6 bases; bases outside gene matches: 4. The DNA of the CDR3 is TGCGCCAGCAGCTCGACAGGGGAAGATGGCTACACCTTC. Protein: CASSSTGEDGYTF.

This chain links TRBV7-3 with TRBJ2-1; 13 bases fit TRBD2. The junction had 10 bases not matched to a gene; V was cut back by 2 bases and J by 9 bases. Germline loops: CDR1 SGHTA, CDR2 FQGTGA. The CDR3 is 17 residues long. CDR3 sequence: CASSLGPGLAGIPEQFF. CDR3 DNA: TGTGCCAGCAGCTTAGGACCGGGACTAGCGGGAATTCCTGAGCAGTTCTTC.

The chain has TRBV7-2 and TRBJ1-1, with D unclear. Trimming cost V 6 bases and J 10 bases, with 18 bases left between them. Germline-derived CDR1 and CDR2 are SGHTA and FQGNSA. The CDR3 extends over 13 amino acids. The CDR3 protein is CASSSVRDQVAFF. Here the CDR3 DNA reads TGTGCCAGCAGTTCGGTAAGGGATCAAGTAGCTTTCTTT.

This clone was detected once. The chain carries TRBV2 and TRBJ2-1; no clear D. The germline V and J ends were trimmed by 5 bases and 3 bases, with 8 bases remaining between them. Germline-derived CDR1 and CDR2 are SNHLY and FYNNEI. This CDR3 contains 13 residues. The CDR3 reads CASSWTGYNEQFF. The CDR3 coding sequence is TGTGCCAGCAGTTGGACGGGCTACAATGAGCAGTTCTTC.

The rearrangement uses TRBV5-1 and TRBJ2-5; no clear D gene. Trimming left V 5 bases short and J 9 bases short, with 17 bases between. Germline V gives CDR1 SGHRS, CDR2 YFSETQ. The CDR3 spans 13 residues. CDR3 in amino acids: CASSEDASRAQYF. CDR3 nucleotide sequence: TGCGCCAGCAGTGAGGACGCCTCCCGTGCCCAGTACTTC.

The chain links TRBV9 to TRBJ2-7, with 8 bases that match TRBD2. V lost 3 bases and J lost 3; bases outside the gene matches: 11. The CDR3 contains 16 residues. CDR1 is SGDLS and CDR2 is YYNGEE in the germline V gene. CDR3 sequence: CASSEAPGGAGYEQYF. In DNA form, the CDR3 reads TGTGCCAGCAGCGAGGCCCCGGGAGGGGCAGGCTACGAGCAGTACTTC.

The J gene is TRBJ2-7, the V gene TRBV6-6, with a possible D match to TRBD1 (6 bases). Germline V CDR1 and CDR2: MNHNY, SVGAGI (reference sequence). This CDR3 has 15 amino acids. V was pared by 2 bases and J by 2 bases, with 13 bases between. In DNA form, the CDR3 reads TGTGCCAGCAGTTACCCCCGCCGGGACACCTACGAGCAGTACTTC. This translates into CASSYPRRDTYEQYF.

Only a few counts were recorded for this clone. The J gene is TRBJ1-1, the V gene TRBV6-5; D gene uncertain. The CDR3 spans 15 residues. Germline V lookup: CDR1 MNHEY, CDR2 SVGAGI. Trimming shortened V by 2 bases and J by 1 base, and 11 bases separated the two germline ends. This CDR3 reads CASSYDPVTNTEAFF. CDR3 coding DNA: TGTGCCAGCAGTTACGATCCGGTCACGAACACTGAAGCTTTCTTT.

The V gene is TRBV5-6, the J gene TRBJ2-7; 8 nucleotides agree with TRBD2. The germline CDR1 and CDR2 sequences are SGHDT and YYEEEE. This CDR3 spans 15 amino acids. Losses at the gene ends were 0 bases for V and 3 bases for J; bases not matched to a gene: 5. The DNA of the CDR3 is TGTGCCAGCAGCTTGGGGACTAGCTTGATCTACGAGCAGTACTTC. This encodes CASSLGTSLIYEQYF.

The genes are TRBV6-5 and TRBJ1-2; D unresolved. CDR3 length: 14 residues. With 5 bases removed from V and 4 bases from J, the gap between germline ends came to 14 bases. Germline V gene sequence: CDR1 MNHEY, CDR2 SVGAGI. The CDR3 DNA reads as TGTGCCAGCAGTGAACTAGCGGGAAGCTATGGCTACACCTTC. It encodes CASSELAGSYGYTF.

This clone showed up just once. CDR3 DNA: TGTGCCAGCAGCGCCCTAGCGAGGAATGAGCAGTTCTTC. Translating it yields CASSALARNEQFF. The genes are TRBV9 and TRBJ2-1, with a possible D match to TRBD2 (6 bases). V was pared by 3 bases and J by 7 bases, with 11 bases between. There are 13 residues in the CDR3. Germline V gene lookup returns CDR1 SGDLS and CDR2 YYNGEE.

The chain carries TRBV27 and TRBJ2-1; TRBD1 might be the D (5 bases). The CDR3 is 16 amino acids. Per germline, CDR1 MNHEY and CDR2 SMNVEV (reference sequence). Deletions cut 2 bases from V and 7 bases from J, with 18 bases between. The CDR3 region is CASSLRFGAGMNEQFF. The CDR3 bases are TGTGCCAGCAGTTTAAGGTTCGGAGCAGGGATGAATGAGCAGTTCTTC.

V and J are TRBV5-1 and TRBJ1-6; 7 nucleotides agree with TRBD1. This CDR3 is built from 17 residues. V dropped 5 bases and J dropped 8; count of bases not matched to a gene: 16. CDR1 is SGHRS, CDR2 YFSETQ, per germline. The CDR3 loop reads CASRLISGTDFYSPLHF. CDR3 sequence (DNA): TGCGCCAGCAGACTGATTTCCGGGACAGATTTTTATTCACCCCTCCACTTT.

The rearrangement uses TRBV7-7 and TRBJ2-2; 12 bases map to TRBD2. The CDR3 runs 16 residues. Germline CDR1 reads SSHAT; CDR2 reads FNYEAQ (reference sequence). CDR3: CATTSGRTINTGELFF. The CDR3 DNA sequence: TGTGCTACAACTAGCGGGAGGACGATTAACACCGGGGAGCTGTTTTTT.

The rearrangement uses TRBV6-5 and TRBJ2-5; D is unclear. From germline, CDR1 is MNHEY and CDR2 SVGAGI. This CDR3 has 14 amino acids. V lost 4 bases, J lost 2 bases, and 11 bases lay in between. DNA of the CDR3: TGTGCCAGCAGTTTTCGGCAGAGTCAAGAGACCCAGTACTTC. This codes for CASSFRQSQETQYF.

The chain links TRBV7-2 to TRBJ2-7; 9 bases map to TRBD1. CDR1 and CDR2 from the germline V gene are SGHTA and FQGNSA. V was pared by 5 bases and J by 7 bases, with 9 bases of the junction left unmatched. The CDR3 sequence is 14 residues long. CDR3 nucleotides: TGTGCCAGCAGCCCACCGGGACAGGGCAGAGAGCAGTACTTC. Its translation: CASSPPGQGREQYF.

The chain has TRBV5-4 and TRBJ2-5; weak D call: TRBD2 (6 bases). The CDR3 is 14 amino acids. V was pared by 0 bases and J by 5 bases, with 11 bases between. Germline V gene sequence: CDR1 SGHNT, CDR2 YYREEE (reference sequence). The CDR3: CASSLASARETQYF. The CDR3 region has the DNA TGTGCCAGCAGCTTGGCTAGCGCTCGGGAGACCCAGTACTTC.

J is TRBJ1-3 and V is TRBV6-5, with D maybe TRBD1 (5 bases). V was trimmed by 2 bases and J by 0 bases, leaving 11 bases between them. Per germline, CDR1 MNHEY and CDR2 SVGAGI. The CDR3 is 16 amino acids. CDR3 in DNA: TGTGCCAGCAGTTACACGGGACGGTTCTCTGGAAACACCATATATTTT. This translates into CASSYTGRFSGNTIYF.